The next 27 T cell receptor beta chains were all read from a single sample in a study of control samples from healthy donors and cancer patients. Assay used: immunoSEQ multiplex PCR; TCRdb lists only in-frame clones, some missing. The sample lists some 130,000 clones; more than 85% were seen once. Material: blood. These TCRs come from a woman aged 25-40 years in good health.

CDR3 loop: CAWNSKGVRGSPLHF. Written as DNA, the CDR3 is TGTGCCTGGAACTCAAAAGGGGTTCGTGGTTCACCCCTCCACTTT. V is TRBV30 and J is TRBJ1-6, with a weak D call TRBD1 (5 bases). This CDR3 contains 15 residues. Germline V gene sequence: CDR1 GTSNPN, CDR2 SVGIG (reference sequence). Trimming took off 4 bases at V and 9 bases at J, with 19 bases between the two ends.

This chain connects TRBV4-1 to TRBJ2-7; D remains unclear. Germline lookup yields CDR1 MGHRA and CDR2 YSYEKL. V shed 0 bases and J shed 7 bases, with 7 bases lying between them. The CDR3 is made up of 12 amino acids. The CDR3 spells CASSQDLREQYF. In nucleotides, the CDR3 is TGCGCCAGCAGCCAAGATCTGCGGGAGCAGTACTTC.

Of note for this clone: The junction differs from germline at one of its ends, possibly a read error. The V call is TRBV7-2, the J call TRBJ2-7; TRBD2 aligns across 10 bases. This CDR3 is built from 12 residues. Germline CDR1 is SGHTA and CDR2 is FQGNSA. The CDR3 DNA is TGTGCCAGCAGCGTCCCCTTTGGGACTAGCGAATTC. It encodes CASSVPFGTSEF.

The chain combines TRBV10-1 with TRBJ1-3; D gene ambiguous. The V and J ends lost 0 bases and 0 bases respectively, with 9 bases between them. Germline-derived CDR1 and CDR2 are WNHNN and SYGVQD (reference sequence). This CDR3 has 16 amino acids. CDR3 region: CASSESTGVSGNTIYF. The CDR3 nucleotides are TGCGCCAGCAGTGAGTCGACGGGCGTCTCTGGAAACACCATATATTTT.

The V and J genes are TRBV3-1 (or the pseudogene TRBV3-2) and TRBJ2-3; tentatively, D is TRBD2 (5 bases). This CDR3 comprises 14 residues. Germline assignment: CDR1 LGHDT and CDR2 YNNKEL (reference sequence). The V and J ends lost 4 bases and 0 bases respectively, with 8 bases between them. The CDR3 region has the DNA TGTGCCAGCAGCCGAGGGTTGAGCACAGATACGCAGTATTTT. It is translated as CASSRGLSTDTQYF.

The chain employs TRBV3-1 (or the pseudogene TRBV3-2) and TRBJ2-5; the match to TRBD2 covers 9 bases. The CDR3 runs to 16 residues. Germline V lookup: CDR1 LGHDT, CDR2 YNNKEL (reference sequence). With 5 bases clipped from V and 1 base from J, the junction kept 8 bases outside the gene matches. CDR3 region: CASSLGPSGVQETQYF. The CDR3 DNA reads as TGTGCCAGCAGCTTGGGTCCTAGCGGGGTCCAAGAGACCCAGTACTTC.

V gene TRBV6-5 combines with J gene TRBJ1-1; D call uncertain. The V and J ends lost 0 bases and 4 bases respectively, with 9 bases between them. This CDR3 has 14 residues. Germline V gene data show CDR1 as MNHEY and CDR2 as SVGAGI. The DNA of the CDR3 is TGTGCCAGCAGTTACTCTCCGGGAGGCACTGAAGCTTTCTTT. Protein product: CASSYSPGGTEAFF.

J is TRBJ1-1 and V is TRBV30; 7 bases are shared with TRBD1. Germline CDR1 is GTSNPN and CDR2 is SVGIG (reference sequence). The CDR3 totals 13 residues. The V gene end was trimmed by 3 bases and the J gene end by 6 bases; junction bases not matched to a gene: 7. The CDR3 nucleotides are TGTGCCTGGAGCCTAGGGGGCCTCGCTGAAGCTTTCTTT. It specifies CAWSLGGLAEAFF.

V gene TRBV9 combines with J gene TRBJ2-1; 11 bases agree with TRBD2. Germline V CDR1 and CDR2: SGDLS, YYNGEE. V shed 1 base, J shed 9 bases, and the junction held 6 bases outside the gene matches. The CDR3 has 15 amino acids. The CDR3 nucleotides are TGTGCCAGCAGCGTACGTACTAGCGGGAGTGCTGAGCAGTTCTTC. Translating it yields CASSVRTSGSAEQFF.

This chain links TRBV11-2 with TRBJ1-1; no definite D call. The CDR3 totals 13 residues. Trimming pared 5 bases from V and 1 base from J, leaving 8 bases between. In germline, CDR1 is SGHAT, CDR2 FQNNGV. DNA of the CDR3: TGTGCCAGCAGCCTACGAGGGAACACTGAAGCTTTCTTT. Amino acid sequence: CASSLRGNTEAFF.

The chain has TRBV3-1 (or the pseudogene TRBV3-2) and TRBJ1-1, with unresolved D. The CDR3 contains 12 residues. V was trimmed by 3 bases and J by 5 bases, leaving 7 bases between them. Germline CDR1 and CDR2: LGHDT and YNNKEL (reference sequence). The CDR3 DNA is TGTGCCAGCAGCCACGACACGACTGAAGCTTTCTTT. Translating gives CASSHDTTEAFF.

V usage is TRBV18 and J usage is TRBJ2-3; a possible D gene is TRBD2 (6 bases). Trimming stripped 2 bases from V and 4 bases from J, with 10 bases between. Germline V gene lookup returns CDR1 KGHSH and CDR2 LQKENI. The CDR3 extends over 14 amino acids. The CDR3 region has the DNA TGTGCCAGCTCACCAAGGGAGGTGGCAGATACGCAGTATTTT. This encodes CASSPREVADTQYF.

V usage is TRBV3-1 (or the pseudogene TRBV3-2) and J usage is TRBJ2-5; D may be TRBD1 (5 bases). This CDR3 comprises 16 residues. Germline V gene sequence: CDR1 LGHDT, CDR2 YNNKEL (reference sequence). The V end lost 5 bases, the J end lost 5 bases, and 21 bases lay between the germline ends. This chain's CDR3 is CASSSLRGSVGETQYF. Here the CDR3 DNA reads TGTGCCAGCAGCTCGCTTAGGGGCTCGGTTGGGGAGACCCAGTACTTC.

DNA for the CDR3: TGTGCCAGCACCGAGGGGGGGGCAGGTCAGCCCCAGCATTTT. The encoded protein is CASTEGGAGQPQHF. This chain links TRBV6-7 with TRBJ1-5, with D tentatively TRBD1 (6 bases). TRBV6-7 is an open reading frame, and its role is uncertain. The CDR3 is made up of 14 amino acids. V shed 7 bases and J shed 6 bases, with 16 bases lying between them.

This clone was recorded only once. V gene TRBV6-6 combines with J gene TRBJ2-7; 10 bases match TRBD2. The trim removed 7 bases at V and 2 bases at J, leaving 2 bases unmatched. CDR3 length: 13 residues. Germline V lookup: CDR1 MNHNY, CDR2 SVGAGI (reference sequence). The CDR3 region is CASKLAGTYEQYF. The CDR3 DNA sequence: TGTGCCAGCAAACTAGCGGGGACCTACGAGCAGTACTTC.

This chain connects TRBV6-1 to TRBJ2-3; D is possibly TRBD2 (5 bases). Germline assignment: CDR1 MNHNS and CDR2 SASEGT. The CDR3 extends over 15 amino acids. V lost 0 bases and J lost 1, with 8 bases in between. CDR3: CASSEAFGGTDTQYF. CDR3 nucleotides: TGTGCCAGCAGTGAAGCCTTCGGGGGCACAGATACGCAGTATTTT.

The gene calls are TRBV29-1 and TRBJ2-7; D is unclear. The germline V gene has CDR1 SQVTM and CDR2 ANQGSEA. CDR3 length equals 12 residues. Trimming took 6 bases from V and 4 from J, leaving 13 bases between them. The CDR3 spells CSVADGLYEQYF. The CDR3 coding sequence is TGCAGCGTGGCGGACGGGCTATACGAGCAGTACTTC.

V is TRBV19 and J is TRBJ2-1, with D perhaps TRBD1 (7 bases). V lost 3 bases to trimming and J lost 2 bases, with 20 bases between them. This CDR3 is built from 18 residues. Germline CDR1 LNHDA, CDR2 SQIVND (reference sequence). In nucleotides, the CDR3 is TGTGCCAGTAGTATCTTGGGGGGACAGTCTTGGGCCTACAATGAGCAGTTCTTC. Translating gives CASSILGGQSWAYNEQFF.

This clone was observed once. This chain uses TRBV5-1 with TRBJ1-1; TRBD1 might be the D (5 bases). There are 14 residues in the CDR3. Germline loops: CDR1 SGHRS, CDR2 YFSETQ. Trimming removed 0 bases from V and 11 bases from J, with 17 bases in between. This CDR3 is CASSLDSPGGLAFF. The CDR3 nucleotides read TGCGCCAGCAGCTTGGACAGCCCGGGGGGTTTGGCTTTCTTT.

The chain couples TRBV7-3 to TRBJ2-2, with D perhaps given as TRBD1 or TRBD2 (5 bases each). In germline, CDR1 is SGHTA, CDR2 FQGTGA. Between the trimmed V and J ends, which lost 4 bases and 0 bases, there was a span of 9 bases. The CDR3 spans 15 residues. The CDR3 loop reads CASSWDHANTGELFF. CDR3 nucleotides: TGTGCCAGCAGCTGGGACCACGCGAACACCGGGGAGCTGTTTTTT.

The rearrangement links TRBV10-1 to TRBJ1-4; possible D gene TRBD1, 6 bases. The CDR3 spans 14 residues. Germline CDR1 reads WNHNN; CDR2 reads SYGVQD (reference sequence). The V gene lost 4 bases and the J gene lost 14 bases, with 20 bases spanning the gap. The CDR3 DNA sequence: TGCGCCAGCAGTGGTCCTTCTACAGGGTCGCGCCTGTTTTTT. It specifies CASSGPSTGSRLFF.

The rearrangement links TRBV12-3 or TRBV12-4 to TRBJ2-3; perhaps TRBD2 as D (6 bases). The CDR3 totals 13 residues. The ends were cut back, 6 bases at V and 8 bases at J, with 15 bases in the middle. The DNA of the CDR3 is TGTGCCAGCAGCAGAACGACTAGGGGTACGCAGTATTTT. Its translation is CASSRTTRGTQYF.

The gene calls are TRBV9 and TRBJ2-1; D unclear. The CDR3 runs to 12 residues. CDR1 is SGDLS and CDR2 is YYNGEE in the germline V gene. V lost 2 bases, J lost 3 bases, and 3 bases lay in between. Written as DNA, the CDR3 is TGTGCCAGCAGCGTGAGCTACAATGAGCAGTTCTTC. Its translation is CASSVSYNEQFF.

Concerning this clone: Its ends do not fully match the called genes, so a read error is possible. The V and J genes are TRBV12-5 and TRBJ2-5, with TRBD1 matching over 7 bases. CDR1 and CDR2 (germline): LGHNT, FRNRAP. The CDR3 spans 14 residues. The CDR3 nucleotides read TGTGCTAGTGGGTTGGGGGACAGTCAAGAGACCCAGTACTTC. Amino acids: CASGLGDSQETQYF.

V usage is TRBV11-3 and J usage is TRBJ2-3; tentatively, D is TRBD2 (5 bases). The V gene lost 1 base and the J gene lost 4 bases, with 15 bases spanning the gap. CDR1 SGHNT and CDR2 YENEEA come from the germline V gene. This CDR3 has 16 residues. CDR3 sequence: CASSLGVGVEADTQYF. CDR3 DNA: TGTGCCAGCAGCTTAGGGGTGGGAGTTGAAGCAGATACGCAGTATTTT.

The chain combines TRBV28 with TRBJ1-6, with TRBD1 matching over 7 bases. The germline V gene encodes CDR1 MDHEN and CDR2 SYDVKM. The J segment lost 7 bases and the V segment lost 6 bases, leaving 9 bases of the junction unmatched. The CDR3 runs to 15 residues. Here the CDR3 reads CASSHRDSPNSPLHF. The CDR3 DNA reads TGTGCCAGCAGCCACCGGGACAGCCCGAATTCACCCCTCCACTTT.

J is TRBJ2-4 and V is TRBV2; TRBD2 matches 12 bases. The V segment lost 5 bases and the J segment 8 bases; nucleotides outside the gene matches: 7. Germline V gene lookup returns CDR1 SNHLY and CDR2 FYNNEI. The CDR3 contains 15 residues. In DNA, the CDR3 is TGTGCCAGCAGTCGACTAGCGGGAGAAGCGGACATTCAGTACTTC. Residues: CASSRLAGEADIQYF.